Sequencing of this T cell receptor (beta chain) was carried out in a study of T cells after yellow fever vaccination. This CDR3 spans 14 amino acids. V was clipped by 5 bases and J by 8 bases; unmatched bases: 8. The sample holds a few counts of this clonotype. Via MiXCR, TCRdb re-called the 5' RACE reads, giving one row per CDR3 protein. Among some 350,000 distinct CDR3 sequences listed, almost 4% were seen once. This TCR derives from a man in his late teens or twenties who received the YFV17D yellow fever vaccine. This specimen consisted of PBMCs, obtained 5 days after the yellow fever booster vaccination. This chain connects TRBV12-3 or TRBV12-4 to TRBJ1-4; 7 bases are shared with TRBD1. This CDR3 reads CASSRQGLDEKLFF. CDR3 DNA sequence: TGTGCCAGCAGTCGACAGGGATTGGACGAAAAACTGTTTTTT.